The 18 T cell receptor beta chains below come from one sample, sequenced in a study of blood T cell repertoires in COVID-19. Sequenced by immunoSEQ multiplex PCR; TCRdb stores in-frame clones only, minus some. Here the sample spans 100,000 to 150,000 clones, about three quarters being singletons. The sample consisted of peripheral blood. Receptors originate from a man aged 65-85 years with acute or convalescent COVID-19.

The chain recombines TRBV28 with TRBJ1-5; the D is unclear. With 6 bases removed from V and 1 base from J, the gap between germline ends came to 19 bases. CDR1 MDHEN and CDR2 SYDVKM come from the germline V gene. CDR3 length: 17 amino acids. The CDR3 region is CASSIRKSTGSNQPQHF. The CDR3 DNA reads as TGTGCCAGCAGCATACGAAAATCGACGGGAAGCAATCAGCCCCAGCATTTT.

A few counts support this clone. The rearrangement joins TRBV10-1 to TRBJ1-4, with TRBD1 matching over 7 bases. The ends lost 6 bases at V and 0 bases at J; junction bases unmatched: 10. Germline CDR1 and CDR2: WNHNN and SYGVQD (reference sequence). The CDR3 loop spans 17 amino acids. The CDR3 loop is CASSDRPGQTTNEKLFF. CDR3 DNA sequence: TGCGCCAGCAGCGATAGACCGGGACAGACAACTAATGAAAAACTGTTTTTT.

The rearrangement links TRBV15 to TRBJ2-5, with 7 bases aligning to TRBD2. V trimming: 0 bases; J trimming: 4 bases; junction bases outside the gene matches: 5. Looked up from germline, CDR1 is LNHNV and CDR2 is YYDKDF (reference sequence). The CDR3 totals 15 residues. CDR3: CATSRDWGGGETQYF. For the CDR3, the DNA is TGTGCCACCAGCAGAGATTGGGGGGGTGGAGAGACCCAGTACTTC. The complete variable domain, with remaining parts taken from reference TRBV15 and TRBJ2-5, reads DAMVIQNPRYQVTQFGKPVTLSCSQTLNHNVMYWYQQKSSQAPKLLFHYYDKDFNNEADTPDNFQSRRPNTSFCFLDIRSPGLGDTAMYLCATSRDWGGGETQYFGPGTRLLVL.

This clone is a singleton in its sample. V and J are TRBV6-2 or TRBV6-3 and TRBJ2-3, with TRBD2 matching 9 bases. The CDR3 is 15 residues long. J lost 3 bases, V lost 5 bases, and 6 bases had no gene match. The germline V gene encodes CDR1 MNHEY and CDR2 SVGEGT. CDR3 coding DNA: TGTGCCAGCAGTCAACATAGCGGGGGTACAGATACGCAGTATTTT. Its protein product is CASSQHSGGTDTQYF.

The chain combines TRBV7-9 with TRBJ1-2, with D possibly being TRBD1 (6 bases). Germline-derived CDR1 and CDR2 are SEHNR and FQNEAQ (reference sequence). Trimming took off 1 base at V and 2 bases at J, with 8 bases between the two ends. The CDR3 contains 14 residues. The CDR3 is CASSLGQANYGYTF. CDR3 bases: TGTGCCAGCAGCTTAGGACAGGCGAACTATGGCTACACCTTC.

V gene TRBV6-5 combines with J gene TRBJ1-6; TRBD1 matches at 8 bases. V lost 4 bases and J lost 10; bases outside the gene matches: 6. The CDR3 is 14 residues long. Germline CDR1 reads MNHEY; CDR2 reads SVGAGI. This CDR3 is CASSSDRVGSPLHF. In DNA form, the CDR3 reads TGTGCCAGCAGTTCGGACAGGGTAGGATCACCCCTCCACTTT.

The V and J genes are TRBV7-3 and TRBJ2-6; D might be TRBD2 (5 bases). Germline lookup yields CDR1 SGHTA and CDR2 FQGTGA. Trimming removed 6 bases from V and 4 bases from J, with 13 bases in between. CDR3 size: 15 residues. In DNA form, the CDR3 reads TGTGCCAGCAGTATAAATGGAGGAGGGGCCAACGTCCTGACTTTC. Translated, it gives CASSINGGGANVLTF.

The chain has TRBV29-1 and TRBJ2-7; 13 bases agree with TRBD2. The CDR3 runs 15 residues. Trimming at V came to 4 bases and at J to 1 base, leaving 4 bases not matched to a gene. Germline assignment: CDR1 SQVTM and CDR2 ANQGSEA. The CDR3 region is CSVARTSGSSYEQYF. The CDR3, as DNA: TGCAGCGTTGCCCGGACTAGCGGGAGTTCCTACGAGCAGTACTTC.

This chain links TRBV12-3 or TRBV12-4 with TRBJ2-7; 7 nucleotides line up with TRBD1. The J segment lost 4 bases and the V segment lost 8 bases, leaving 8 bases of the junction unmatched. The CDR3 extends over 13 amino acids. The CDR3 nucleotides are TGTGCCAGCTCGGGGACAGAGCTTTACGAGCAGTACTTC. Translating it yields CASSGTELYEQYF.

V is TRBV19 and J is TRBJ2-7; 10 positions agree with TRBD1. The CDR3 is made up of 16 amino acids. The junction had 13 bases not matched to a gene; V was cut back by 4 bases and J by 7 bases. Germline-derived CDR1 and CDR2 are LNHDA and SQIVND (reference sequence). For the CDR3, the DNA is TGTGCCAGTAGTACACCCGGGACAGGGGACGGTCTGGAGCAGTACTTC. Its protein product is CASSTPGTGDGLEQYF.

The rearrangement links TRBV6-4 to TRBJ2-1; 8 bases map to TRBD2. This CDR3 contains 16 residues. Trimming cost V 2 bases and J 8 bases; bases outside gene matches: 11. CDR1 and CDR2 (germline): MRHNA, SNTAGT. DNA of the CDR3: TGTGCCAGCAGTGACGTGGGGCGGGAGGCCGGGGATGAGCAGTTCTTC. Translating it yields CASSDVGREAGDEQFF.

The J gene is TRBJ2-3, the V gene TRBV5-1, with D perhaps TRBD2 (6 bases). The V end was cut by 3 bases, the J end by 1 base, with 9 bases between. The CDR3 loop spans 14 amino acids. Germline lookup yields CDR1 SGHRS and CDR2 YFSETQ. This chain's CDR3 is CASSWSSGTDTQYF. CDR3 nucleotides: TGCGCCAGCAGCTGGTCTAGCGGCACAGATACGCAGTATTTT.

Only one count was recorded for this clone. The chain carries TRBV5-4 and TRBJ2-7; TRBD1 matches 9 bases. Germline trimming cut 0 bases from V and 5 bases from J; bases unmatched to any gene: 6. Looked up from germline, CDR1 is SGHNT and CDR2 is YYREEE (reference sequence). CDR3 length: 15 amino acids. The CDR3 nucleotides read TGTGCCAGCAGCTTGGATAGGGACAGGGTCCACGAGCAGTACTTC. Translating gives CASSLDRDRVHEQYF.

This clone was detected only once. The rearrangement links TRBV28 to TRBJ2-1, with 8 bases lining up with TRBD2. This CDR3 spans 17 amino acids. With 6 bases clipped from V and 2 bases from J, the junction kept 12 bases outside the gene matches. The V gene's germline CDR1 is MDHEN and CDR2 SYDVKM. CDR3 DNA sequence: TGTGCCAGCAGCTACCCCAGCAGGGGACTAGCCTACAATGAGCAGTTCTTC. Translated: CASSYPSRGLAYNEQFF.

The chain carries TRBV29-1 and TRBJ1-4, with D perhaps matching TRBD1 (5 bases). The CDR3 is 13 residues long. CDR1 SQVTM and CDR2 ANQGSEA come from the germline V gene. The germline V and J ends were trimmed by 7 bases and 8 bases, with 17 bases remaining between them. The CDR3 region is CSARVPRGEKLFF. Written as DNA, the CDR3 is TGCAGCGCCCGTGTGCCCCGGGGGGAAAAACTGTTTTTT.

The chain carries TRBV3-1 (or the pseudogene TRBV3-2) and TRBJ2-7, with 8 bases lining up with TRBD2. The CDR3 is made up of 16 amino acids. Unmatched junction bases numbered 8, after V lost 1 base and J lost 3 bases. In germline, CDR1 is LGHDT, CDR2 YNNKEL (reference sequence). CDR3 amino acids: CASSQVSSGTLYEQYF. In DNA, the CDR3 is TGTGCCAGCAGCCAAGTGAGTAGCGGGACACTCTACGAGCAGTACTTC.

The CDR3, as DNA: TGTGCCAGCAGCCGCAGGGATAATTCACCCCTCCACTTT. Translated, it gives CASSRRDNSPLHF. V and J are TRBV7-2 and TRBJ1-6; a possible D gene is TRBD1 (5 bases). Trimming pared 5 bases from V and 5 bases from J, leaving 7 bases between. This CDR3 has 13 amino acids. Germline CDR1 SGHTA, CDR2 FQGNSA.

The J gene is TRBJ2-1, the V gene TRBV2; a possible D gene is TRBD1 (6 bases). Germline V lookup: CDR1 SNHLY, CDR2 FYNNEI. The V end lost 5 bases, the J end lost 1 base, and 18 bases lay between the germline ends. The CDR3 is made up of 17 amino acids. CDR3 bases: TGTGCCAGCAGTCCCGAATTAGGGGGTCGGTCCTACAATGAGCAGTTCTTC. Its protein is CASSPELGGRSYNEQFF.